A single sample is the source of the 20 T cell receptor beta chains below, sequenced in a study of blood T cells in healthy people across ages. The second PCR ran about 6 to 12 cycles with a sample-barcoded 5' primer and J-beta primers. TCRdb independently ran MiXCR on the 5' RACE reads; one entry per CDR3 protein. The sample lists about a million distinct CDR3 sequences, more than 30% seen once, with 10% to 15% in the top ten. Source material: blood. The receptor set was obtained from a man aged 18-30 years in good health.

In this sample, this clonotype turned up many times. V gene TRBV18 combines with J gene TRBJ2-5; 10 nucleotides agree with TRBD2. The length of the CDR3 is 15 residues. Germline V gives CDR1 KGHSH, CDR2 LQKENI. The junction had 2 bases not matched to a gene; V was cut back by 2 bases and J by 2 bases. The CDR3 protein is CASSPASGGQETQYF. CDR3 bases: TGTGCCAGCTCACCAGCTAGCGGGGGACAAGAGACCCAGTACTTC.

The J gene is TRBJ2-6, the V gene TRBV7-2, with D perhaps matching TRBD1 (6 bases). In germline, CDR1 is SGHTA, CDR2 FQGNSA. The CDR3 sequence is 18 residues long. V was cut by 4 bases and J by 3 bases, with 19 bases left in between. This CDR3 reads CASSSPDRRVYGANVLTF. The CDR3 nucleotides are TGTGCCAGCAGCTCCCCAGACAGGAGAGTCTATGGGGCCAACGTCCTGACTTTC.

The J gene is TRBJ2-1, the V gene TRBV12-3 or TRBV12-4; 11 positions match TRBD2. Trimming removed 5 bases from V and 0 bases from J; junction bases left unmatched: 6. This CDR3 has 17 residues. CDR3 sequence reads: CASSTTLAGASYNEQFF. Written as DNA, the CDR3 is TGTGCCAGCAGTACCACACTAGCGGGGGCCTCCTACAATGAGCAGTTCTTC.

This clonotype was recorded a few times. The V call is TRBV5-4, the J call TRBJ2-1, with 12 bases identical to TRBD2. Germline V gene data show CDR1 as SGHNT and CDR2 as YYREEE (reference sequence). J lost 0 bases, V lost 3 bases, and 1 base had no gene match. The CDR3 loop spans 16 amino acids. The CDR3 spells CASSSSGGASYNEQFF. CDR3 in DNA: TGTGCCAGCAGCTCTAGCGGGGGGGCCTCCTACAATGAGCAGTTCTTC.

As to this clonotype: A junction end diverges from the germline sequence, so it may reflect a read error. V usage is TRBV4-3 and J usage is TRBJ2-1, with 9 bases identical to TRBD2. The CDR3 loop spans 19 amino acids. The germline V gene has CDR1 LGHNA and CDR2 YSLEER. CDR3 DNA sequence: TGCGCCGGCAGCCAAGTCCTAGAGCGGGGGGTAATTAACTACAATGAGCAGTTCTTC. This encodes CAGSQVLERGVINYNEQFF.

This clonotype was observed once. The CDR3 DNA follows: TGTGCCAGCGGTCCCGCCCGCGTTAGAAAAGGCTACACCTTC. It codes for CASGPARVRKGYTF. The V and J genes are TRBV12-3 or TRBV12-4 and TRBJ1-2; no clear D gene. Trimming removed 8 bases at V and 8 bases at J, with 21 bases between. There are 14 residues in the CDR3.

The J gene is TRBJ2-5, the V gene TRBV2; the match to TRBD1 covers 8 bases. This CDR3 region has 14 residues. Trimming removed 7 bases from V and 0 bases from J; junction bases left unmatched: 4. Per the germline V gene, CDR1 is SNHLY and CDR2 is FYNNEI. The CDR3 DNA sequence: TGTGCCAGCAAACAGGGGGTTAACCAAGAGACCCAGTACTTC. Its protein product is CASKQGVNQETQYF.

V and J are TRBV27 and TRBJ2-5, with TRBD2 matching 8 bases. V trimming: 8 bases; J trimming: 4 bases; junction bases outside the gene matches: 6. The CDR3 consists of 13 residues. Germline V CDR1 and CDR2: MNHEY, SMNVEV (reference sequence). CDR3 sequence (DNA): TGTGCCAGCTCCGATAGCGGGGCAGAGACCCAGTACTTC. Its protein product is CASSDSGAETQYF.

This chain links TRBV12-3 or TRBV12-4 with TRBJ2-7; maybe TRBD1 (5 bases). Trimming removed 3 bases from V and 0 bases from J, with 12 bases in between. The CDR3 loop spans 15 amino acids. DNA for the CDR3: TGTGCCAGCAGTTTCTTTCCAGGGAACTCCTACGAGCAGTACTTC. It is translated as CASSFFPGNSYEQYF.

J is TRBJ2-7 and V is TRBV10-3; either TRBD1 or TRBD2 may supply D (5 bases each). Germline V CDR1 and CDR2: ENHRY, SYGVKD. V lost 3 bases, J lost 0 bases, and 18 bases lay in between. This CDR3 is 17 amino acids long. CDR3 loop: CAISETLRDRSSYEQYF. The CDR3 DNA is TGTGCCATCAGTGAAACATTGAGGGACCGAAGCTCCTACGAGCAGTACTTC.

The J gene is TRBJ2-1, the V gene TRBV12-3 or TRBV12-4; possible D gene TRBD2, 6 bases. Matching the DNA end better, TRBJ2-7 makes the J call doubtful. The CDR3 length is 15 residues. The DNA for the CDR3 is TGTGCCAGCAGTTTAGGGGGGACTTTTTACAATGAGCAGTACTTC. It is translated as CASSLGGTFYNEQYF.

The rearrangement joins TRBV20-1 to TRBJ2-5; 10 bases are shared with TRBD2. Germline CDR1 is DFQATT and CDR2 is SNEGSKA (reference sequence). V lost 5 bases to trimming and J lost 3 bases; unmatched junction nucleotides: 6. The CDR3 loop spans 14 amino acids. The CDR3 coding sequence is TGCAGTGCTCGACGGACTAGCGGCAAAGAGACCCAGTACTTC. This sequence encodes CSARRTSGKETQYF.

The chain has TRBV28 and TRBJ2-1; a possible D gene is TRBD1 (8 bases). The germline gives CDR1 MDHEN, CDR2 SYDVKM. This CDR3 has 15 residues. V was pared by 8 bases and J by 4 bases, with 18 bases between. This CDR3 reads CASRNRGGLYNEQFF. The CDR3 DNA is TGTGCCAGCCGAAACAGGGGGGGATTGTACAATGAGCAGTTCTTC.

This clonotype was seen a few times. V gene TRBV7-8 combines with J gene TRBJ2-7; D not resolved. V shed 5 bases and J shed 6 bases, with 8 bases lying between them. The germline gives CDR1 SGHVS, CDR2 FQNEAQ. The CDR3 length is 11 residues. The DNA for the CDR3 is TGTGCCAGCAGCGCCGGTCTCGAGCAGTACTTC. It encodes CASSAGLEQYF. Looking up the rest from reference TRBV7-8 and TRBJ2-7 gives the full variable domain: GAGVSQSPRYKVAKRGQDVALRCDPISGHVSLFWYQQALGQGPEFLTYFQNEAQLDKSGLPSDRFFAERPEGSVSTLKIQRTQQEDSAVYLCASSAGLEQYFGPGTRLTVT.

Only a few counts were recorded for this clonotype. The rearrangement uses TRBV2 and TRBJ1-1, with a tentative D call TRBD1 (5 bases). This CDR3 is 15 amino acids long. The V end was cut by 6 bases, the J end by 5 bases, with 19 bases between. Per the germline V gene, CDR1 is SNHLY and CDR2 is FYNNEI. For the CDR3, the DNA is TGTGCCAGCAGCCCCTCAGGGCAGGGTGGTACTGAAGCTTTCTTT. Residues: CASSPSGQGGTEAFF.

The gene calls are TRBV20-1 and TRBJ2-7; the match to TRBD1 covers 9 bases. The CDR3 extends over 13 amino acids. With 6 bases clipped from V and 6 bases from J, the junction kept 9 bases outside the gene matches. Germline V CDR1 and CDR2: DFQATT, SNEGSKA (reference sequence). The CDR3 spells CSAVGQGAREQYF. The CDR3 DNA is TGCAGTGCCGTGGGACAGGGTGCTCGCGAGCAGTACTTC.

The chain joins TRBV7-2 to TRBJ2-3; possibly TRBD2 for D (5 bases). This CDR3 contains 16 residues. CDR1 is SGHTA and CDR2 is FQGNSA in the germline V gene. Trimming pared 1 base from V and 3 bases from J, leaving 14 bases between. The CDR3 loop reads CASSLGGSLLTDTQYF. As DNA, the CDR3 is TGTGCCAGCAGCTTAGGAGGGTCCCTATTAACAGATACGCAGTATTTT.

There are a few counts of this clonotype. The V call is TRBV28, the J call TRBJ2-2, with TRBD2 matching 7 bases. There are 15 residues in the CDR3. V shed 4 bases, J shed 5 bases, and the junction held 7 bases outside the gene matches. In germline, CDR1 is MDHEN, CDR2 SYDVKM. DNA of the CDR3: TGTGCCAGCAGTTCGCTGCGGGGGTCGACCGGGGAGCTGTTTTTT. Its protein is CASSSLRGSTGELFF.

The V and J genes are TRBV20-1 and TRBJ2-5; D perhaps matches TRBD1 (5 bases). Trimming shortened V by 6 bases and J by 0 bases, and 11 bases separated the two germline ends. Germline CDR1 DFQATT, CDR2 SNEGSKA (reference sequence). The CDR3 sequence is 13 residues long. The chain's CDR3 is CSARTYYQETQYF. CDR3 nucleotides: TGCAGTGCGCGGACATACTACCAAGAGACCCAGTACTTC.

V is TRBV6-2 or TRBV6-3 and J is TRBJ1-4; D may be TRBD1 (5 bases). Deletions cut 2 bases from V and 7 bases from J, with 11 bases between. There are 14 residues in the CDR3. Germline CDR1 MNHEY, CDR2 SVGEGT. The CDR3 here is CASSYGHLIEKLFF. CDR3 nucleotide sequence: TGTGCCAGCAGTTACGGACACCTGATTGAAAAACTGTTTTTT.